The present entry profiles one T cell receptor (beta chain) with its context. What it binds is unknown. Germline V CDR1 and CDR2: MGHRA, YSYEKL. The ends were cut back, 1 base at V and 0 bases at J, with 9 bases in the middle. The CDR3 loop spans 15 amino acids. This sample was taken from a study of cytomegalovirus exposure and HLA in healthy donors. Whole-study results and caveats: Further analysis, carried out later, found HLA-associated TCR beta chains more clonally expanded than equally common other chains. Generally TCR sequences proved uncommon, though certain public TCRs appeared in numerous donors.

Researchers ran the PCR with 60 Vbeta and 13 Jbeta primers. Here immunoSEQ multiplex PCR was the method, and the copy in TCRdb shows in-frame clones only, minus some. The sample records under 200,000 clones, around 85% being singletons. The rearrangement uses TRBV4-1 and TRBJ1-1; a possible D gene is TRBD1 (6 bases). Source material: PBMCs. The TCR originated in a human donor in good health. The CDR3 loop is CASSQVGQLNTEAFF. The CDR3 bases are TGCGCCAGCAGCCAAGTCGGACAGTTGAACACTGAAGCTTTCTTT.